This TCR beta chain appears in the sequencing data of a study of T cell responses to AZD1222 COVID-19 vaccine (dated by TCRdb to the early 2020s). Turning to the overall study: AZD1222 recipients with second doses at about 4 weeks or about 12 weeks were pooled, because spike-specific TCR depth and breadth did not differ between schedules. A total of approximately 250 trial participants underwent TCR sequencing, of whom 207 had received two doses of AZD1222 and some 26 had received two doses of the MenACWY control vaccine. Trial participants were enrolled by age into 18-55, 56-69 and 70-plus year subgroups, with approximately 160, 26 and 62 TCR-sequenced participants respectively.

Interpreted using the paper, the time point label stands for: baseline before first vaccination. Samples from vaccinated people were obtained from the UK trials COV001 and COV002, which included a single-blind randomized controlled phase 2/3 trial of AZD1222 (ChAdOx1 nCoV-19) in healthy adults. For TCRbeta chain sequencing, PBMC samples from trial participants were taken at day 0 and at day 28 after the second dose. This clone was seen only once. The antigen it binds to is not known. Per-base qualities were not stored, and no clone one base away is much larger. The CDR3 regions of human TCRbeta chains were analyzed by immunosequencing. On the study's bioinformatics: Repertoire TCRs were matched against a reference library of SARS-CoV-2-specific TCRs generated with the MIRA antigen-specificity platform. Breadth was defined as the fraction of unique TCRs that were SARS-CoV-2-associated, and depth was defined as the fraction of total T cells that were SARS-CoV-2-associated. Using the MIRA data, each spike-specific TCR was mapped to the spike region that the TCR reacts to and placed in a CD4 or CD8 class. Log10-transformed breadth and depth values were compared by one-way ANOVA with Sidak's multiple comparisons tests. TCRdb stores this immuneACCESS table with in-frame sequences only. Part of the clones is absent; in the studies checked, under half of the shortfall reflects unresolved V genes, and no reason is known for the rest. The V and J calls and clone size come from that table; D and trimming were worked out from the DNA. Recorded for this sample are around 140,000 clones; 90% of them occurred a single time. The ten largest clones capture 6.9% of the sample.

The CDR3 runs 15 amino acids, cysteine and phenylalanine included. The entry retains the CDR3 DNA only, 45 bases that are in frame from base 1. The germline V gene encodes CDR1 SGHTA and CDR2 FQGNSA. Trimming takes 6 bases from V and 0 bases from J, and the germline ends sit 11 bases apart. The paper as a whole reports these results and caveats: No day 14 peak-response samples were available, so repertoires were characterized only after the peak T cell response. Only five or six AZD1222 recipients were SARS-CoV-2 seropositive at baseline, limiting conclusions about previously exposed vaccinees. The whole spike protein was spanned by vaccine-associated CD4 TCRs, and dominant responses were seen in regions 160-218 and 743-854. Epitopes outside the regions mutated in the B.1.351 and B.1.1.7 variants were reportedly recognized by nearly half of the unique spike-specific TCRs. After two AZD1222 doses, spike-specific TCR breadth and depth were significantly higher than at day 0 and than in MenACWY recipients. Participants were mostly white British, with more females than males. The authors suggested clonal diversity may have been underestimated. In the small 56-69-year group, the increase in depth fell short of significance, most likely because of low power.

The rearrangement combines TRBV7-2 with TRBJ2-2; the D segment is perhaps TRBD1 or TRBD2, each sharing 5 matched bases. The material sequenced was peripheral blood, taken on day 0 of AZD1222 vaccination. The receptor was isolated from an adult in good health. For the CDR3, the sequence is CASRPGTANTGELFF. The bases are TGTGCCAGCAGGCCTGGGACGGCGAACACCGGGGAGCTGTTTTTT.